The sequence of this T cell receptor beta chain was determined in a study of blood T cell repertoires in COVID-19. The V gene lost 3 bases and the J gene lost 11 bases, with 13 bases spanning the gap. The CDR3 is 13 amino acids. Original data processing: Researchers report that nucleated cell counts were estimated from reference gene primer amplification. Clones were read by immunoSEQ multiplex PCR, and TCRdb kept only the in-frame ones, dropping some. V and J calls and clone size come straight from that table; D and trimming were deduced from the DNA. The sample gives 470,000 or so clones, 70% to 90% of which show up once; approximately 2% is in the top ten. Participant-reported clinical history was the basis for cohort assignment.

The sequence was collected from a woman younger than 30 with acute COVID-19. The chain uses TRBV12-3 or TRBV12-4 and TRBJ1-4; no clear D. The sample comprised PBMCs or T cells enriched from blood (not recorded which). The CDR3 region has the DNA TGTGCCAGCAGTTTCGGGTCAAGGTACAAACTGTTTTTT. It is translated as CASSFGSRYKLFF.